This entry describes one T cell receptor (beta chain). The antigen remains undetermined. Unexposed donor CD4+ T cells date from about 2011-2018, before the COVID-19 pandemic. After approximately 10 days of culture, CD4+ T cells were isolated. Testing used SARS-CoV-2 S/N and four cold-coronavirus spikes on unexposed-donor CD4+ T cells, cells permitting. Generated by immunoSEQ multiplex PCR, the TCRdb table keeps only in-frame clones and is missing some. The data contain approximately 20,000 clones, 65% to 85% of them singletons. These data come from a study of CD4 T cells in relation to SARS-CoV-2 and coronaviruses. Study overall: PBMCs were cultured with antigen for around nine days before TCR beta sequencing. Negative control cultures got HIV-1 Nef peptides or no peptide.

The study's findings and limits: The cross-reactivity analysis covered only spike protein, not other viral proteins.

This receptor was taken from a human donor in good health. Sequencing used CD4+ T cells from PBMCs, cultured in vitro.

The CDR3 DNA is TGTGCCAGCAGCCAAAGGACAGGGCCTGAAGCTTTCTTT. This translates into CASSQRTGPEAFF. This sequence joins TRBV7-9 and TRBJ1-1, with 8 bases matching TRBD1. CDR1 is SEHNR and CDR2 is FQNEAQ in the germline V gene (reference sequence). The V segment lost 5 bases and the J segment 6 bases; nucleotides outside the gene matches: 5. This CDR3 contains 13 residues.